This T cell receptor (beta chain) was captured by sequencing in a study of blood T cells in healthy people across ages. General study points: Diversity figures derived from one million T cells were judged to underestimate the true value.

Details on this clonotype: The target antigen is unknown.

The CDR3 is 15 residues long. Germline CDR1 ENHRY, CDR2 SYGVKD. The ends lost 4 bases at V and 6 bases at J; junction bases unmatched: 8. Each donor gave approximately 9.5 milliliters of peripheral blood. With each sample, at least 5 micrograms of total RNA were extracted. The use of a sample-barcoded 5' primer and a J-beta primer mix characterized a second PCR of about 6 to 12 cycles. The template-switch adaptor, which had 12 random nucleotides, put a tag on each cDNA molecule. One entry per CDR3 protein results from TCRdb running MiXCR on the 5' RACE reads. This table has 790,000 or so distinct CDR3 sequences, about half appearing once.

This chain connects TRBV10-3 to TRBJ1-2, with 10 bases that match TRBD1. The TCR comes from a man older than 75 in good health. Material for sequencing was blood. The CDR3 coding sequence is TGTGCCATCAGTGCCCAGTGGGGGACAGGGGATGGCTACACCTTC. Translating it yields CAISAQWGTGDGYTF.